This T cell receptor (beta chain) was captured by sequencing in a study of T cells in narcolepsy. Overall study findings and caveats: Autoreactive HCRT-specific and TRIB2-specific clonotypes were marked in same-patient CSF-versus-blood CD4+ comparisons.

Concerning this clone: Its specificity is unknown.

TCRdb's copy holds only in-frame clones and misses some; the assay was immunoSEQ multiplex PCR. The sample has tens of thousands of clones; about 87% are singletons. The CDR3 runs 13 residues. Germline loops: CDR1 MNHNY, CDR2 SVGAGI (reference sequence). This TCR was sampled from a human donor with narcolepsy. Specimen: CD45RA- memory CD4+ T cells from PBMCs. J is TRBJ2-5 and V is TRBV6-6; D perhaps matches TRBD1 (5 bases). The J call could be wrong; TRBJ2-7 is a better fit for the DNA end. CDR3 in amino acids: CASIKDTPYEQYF. The CDR3, as DNA: TGTGCCAGCATCAAGGACACCCCCTACGAGCAGTACTTC.